The clone carrying this TCR beta chain was counted only a few times. What it binds is unknown. The sample belongs to a study of human T cells and chemical hapten exposure. Study at large: Sensitization used 2% DPC on about 2 cm by about 2 cm upper inner arm skin. Enrolled patients were predominantly female and had alopecia areata, totalis or universalis.

The CDR3 runs 13 residues. Germline CDR1 is WSHSY and CDR2 is SAAADI. Trimming removed 10 bases at V and 0 bases at J, with 11 bases between. Time point here: patch test 2, 6 weeks after DPC sensitization. Documented treatment: therapeutic diphenylcyclopropenone sensitization with weekly scalp DPC. A single record per CDR3 protein comes from TCRdb applying MiXCR to the RACE reads. This table has approximately 350,000 distinct CDR3 sequences, around 6% appearing once. Study outcomes and limitations: Expanded TCRs made up significantly more big CDR3 similarity clusters than controls did.

The specimen comprised whole blood, sampled in connection with sensitization to the hapten diphenylcyclopropenone (DPC). This TCR was recovered from a woman aged 18 to 35 with alopecia areata. Some clones in this sample may be carry-over from other donors' samples. This chain uses TRBV10-2 with TRBJ2-3, with no clear D. The CDR3 sequence is CATHLPSTDTQYF. The CDR3 DNA is TGCGCCACCCATTTACCTAGCACAGATACGCAGTATTTT.